This T cell receptor beta chain was recorded in a study of shared clonotypes between healthy human individuals. The wider study: Per donor, CD8 memory used one plate, CD8 naive used two, CD4 memory used three and CD4 naive used three. Study-level points and caveats: Non-shared clonotypes were found to have lower generation probabilities than the clonotypes that were shared by all four of the sorted-subset donors.

In the case of this clone: Antigen unknown.

CD8 memory fractions consisted of CD45RO+ and CCR7-negative CD45RA+ TemRA cells together. The V gene's germline CDR1 is MGHDK and CDR2 SYGVNS. CDR3 length: 13 amino acids. The data were produced by immunoSEQ multiplex PCR, yet TCRdb's version contains in-frame clones alone and is incomplete. This table holds roughly 110,000 clones, around 66% found once. The chain couples TRBV25-1 to TRBJ2-5; 7 bases are a match to TRBD2. Matching the DNA end better, TRBJ2-7 makes the J call doubtful. The sample was memory CD8+ T cells sorted from blood. The sample's subset: CD45RO+ cells pooled with CCR7-negative TemRA cells. The TCR originated in a woman aged 25-40 years in good health. CDR3 region: CASRDGGGGEQYF. In nucleotides, the CDR3 is TGTGCCAGCAGGGATGGGGGGGGAGGCGAGCAGTACTTC.